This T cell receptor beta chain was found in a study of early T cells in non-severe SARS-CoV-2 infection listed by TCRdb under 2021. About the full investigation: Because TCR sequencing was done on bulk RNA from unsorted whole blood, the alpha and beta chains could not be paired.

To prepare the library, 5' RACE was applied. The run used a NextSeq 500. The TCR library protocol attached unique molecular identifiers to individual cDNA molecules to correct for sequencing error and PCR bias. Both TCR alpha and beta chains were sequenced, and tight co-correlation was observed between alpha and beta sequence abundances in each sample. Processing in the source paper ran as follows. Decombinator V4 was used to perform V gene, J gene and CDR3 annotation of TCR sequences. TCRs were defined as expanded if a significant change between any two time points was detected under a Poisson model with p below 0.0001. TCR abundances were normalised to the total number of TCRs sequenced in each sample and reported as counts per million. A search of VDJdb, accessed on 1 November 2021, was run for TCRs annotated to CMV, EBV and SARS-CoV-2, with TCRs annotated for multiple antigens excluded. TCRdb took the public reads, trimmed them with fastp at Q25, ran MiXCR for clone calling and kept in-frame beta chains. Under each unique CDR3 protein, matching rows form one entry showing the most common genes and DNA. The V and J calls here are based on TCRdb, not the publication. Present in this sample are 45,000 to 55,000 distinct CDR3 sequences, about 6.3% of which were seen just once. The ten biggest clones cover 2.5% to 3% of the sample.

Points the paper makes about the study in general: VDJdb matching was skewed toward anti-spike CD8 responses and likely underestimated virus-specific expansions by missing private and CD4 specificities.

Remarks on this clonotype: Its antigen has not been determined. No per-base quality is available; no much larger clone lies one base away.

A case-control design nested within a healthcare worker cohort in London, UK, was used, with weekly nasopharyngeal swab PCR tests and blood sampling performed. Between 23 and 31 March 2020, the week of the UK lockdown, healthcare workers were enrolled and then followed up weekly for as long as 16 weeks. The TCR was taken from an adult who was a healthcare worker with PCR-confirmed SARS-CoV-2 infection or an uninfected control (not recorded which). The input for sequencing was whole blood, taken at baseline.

The sequenced DNA: TGCAGTGCTCCGGGACAGGGAGGACGAGATACGCAGTATTTT. Its translation reads: CSAPGQGGRDTQYF. Recombination linked TRBV20-1 to TRBJ2-3; 9 of the junction bases match TRBD1. V is trimmed back by 5 bases and J by 5 bases, and the junction contains 8 bases that no gene match accounts for. The germline V gene (reference sequence) yields DFQATT for CDR1 and SNEGSKA for CDR2. The CDR3 holds 14 amino acids from the cysteine to the phenylalanine. Only the CDR3 DNA is retained, 42 bases long and in frame from the first base.